Below, 10 T cell receptor beta chains from the same sample are listed, as sequenced in a study of T cell responses to AZD1222 COVID-19 vaccine. Generated by immunoSEQ multiplex PCR, the TCRdb table keeps only in-frame clones and is missing some. Here the sample spans about 68,000 clones, about four fifths being singletons. Source: peripheral blood, taken on day 0 of AZD1222 vaccination. The receptors originated from an adult in good health.

The V and J genes are TRBV5-6 and TRBJ1-4; 8 nucleotides agree with TRBD1. The J segment lost 7 bases and the V segment lost 0 bases, leaving 8 bases of the junction unmatched. This CDR3 spans 16 amino acids. Germline V gives CDR1 SGHDT, CDR2 YYEEEE. The CDR3 DNA is TGTGCCAGCAGCTTGGTCCCCCCGCAGGGGGCTGAAAAACTGTTTTTT. Translated, it gives CASSLVPPQGAEKLFF. Together with reference TRBV5-6 and TRBJ1-4, the CDR3 gives the full variable domain: DAGVTQSPTHLIKTRGQQVTLRCSPKSGHDTVSWYQQALGQGPQFIFQYYEEEERQRGNFPDRFSGHQFPNYSSELNVNALLLGDSALYLCASSLVPPQGAEKLFFGSGTQLSVL.

The genes are TRBV6-2 or TRBV6-3 and TRBJ2-5; TRBD2 might be the D (5 bases). The germline V gene has CDR1 MNHEY and CDR2 SVGEGT. The length of the CDR3 is 14 residues. Trimming removed 2 bases at V and 5 bases at J, with 12 bases between. The DNA for the CDR3 is TGTGCCAGCAGTTACAAGGGTAGGAGGGAGACCCAGTACTTC. It specifies CASSYKGRRETQYF.

The chain links TRBV5-1 to TRBJ2-5; 12 nucleotides align to TRBD1. CDR3 size: 15 residues. V shed 4 bases and J 5 bases; nucleotides not matched to a gene: 6. Germline values: CDR1 SGHRS, CDR2 YFSETQ. For the CDR3, the DNA is TGCGCCAGCAGCAGGGGACAGGGGGCCGTGGAGACCCAGTACTTC. It codes for CASSRGQGAVETQYF.

The rearrangement joins TRBV6-5 to TRBJ1-2; 8 bases line up with TRBD1. This CDR3 comprises 15 residues. After removal of 7 bases from V and 5 bases from J, the junction contained 12 bases not matched to a gene. Germline V gene data show CDR1 as MNHEY and CDR2 as SVGAGI. CDR3 in amino acids: CASNPIRGQVYGYTF. The CDR3 coding sequence is TGTGCCAGCAATCCGATCAGGGGGCAGGTTTATGGCTACACCTTC.

In this sample, this clone turned up a few times. The V and J genes are TRBV7-6 and TRBJ2-7; weak D call: TRBD1 (6 bases). Germline lookup yields CDR1 SGHVS and CDR2 FNYEAQ. V was cut by 6 bases and J by 5 bases, with 20 bases left in between. The CDR3 contains 15 residues. CDR3 bases: TGTGCCAGCAGTCTAACCAGGGGCCCTCCGGACGAGCAGTACTTC. Its translation: CASSLTRGPPDEQYF.

V gene TRBV6-1 combines with J gene TRBJ2-7; 7 bases are shared with TRBD1. Germline V gives CDR1 MNHNS, CDR2 SASEGT. J lost 4 bases, V lost 3 bases, and 15 bases had no gene match. The CDR3 runs to 17 residues. The CDR3 sequence is CASSERLPHRGHYEQYF. Here the CDR3 DNA reads TGTGCCAGCAGTGAGCGTTTGCCGCACAGGGGTCATTACGAGCAGTACTTC.

The V and J genes are TRBV21-1 and TRBJ2-3. TRBV21-1 is labeled a pseudogene. This CDR3 is built from 18 residues. CDR3: CASSKLQEGGCSIDTQYF. The CDR3 nucleotides read TGTGCCAGCAGCAAACTCCAGGAAGGGGGGTGTTCAATAGATACGCAGTATTTT.

The rearrangement joins TRBV5-1 to TRBJ2-5; 8 bases align to TRBD2. The CDR3 covers 14 residues. Trimming at V came to 6 bases and at J to 2 bases, leaving 6 bases not matched to a gene. Germline CDR1 and CDR2: SGHRS and YFSETQ. CDR3 DNA sequence: TGCGCCAGCACCCTAGGCGGGGGGCAAGAGACCCAGTACTTC. Translated, it gives CASTLGGGQETQYF.

This clone was observed a handful of times. J is TRBJ1-2 and V is TRBV3-1 (or the pseudogene TRBV3-2); 7 positions match TRBD1. This CDR3 region has 14 residues. Germline V lookup: CDR1 LGHDT, CDR2 YNNKEL (reference sequence). The V gene end was trimmed by 4 bases and the J gene end by 2 bases; junction bases not matched to a gene: 4. CDR3 residues: CASSPRQGNYGYTF. As DNA, the CDR3 is TGTGCCAGCAGCCCCCGACAGGGAAACTATGGCTACACCTTC.

The chain uses TRBV2 and TRBJ1-4; D is possibly TRBD1 (5 bases). The CDR3 totals 14 residues. V was pared by 6 bases and J by 5 bases, with 13 bases between. Germline V gives CDR1 SNHLY, CDR2 FYNNEI. The CDR3 DNA sequence: TGTGCCAGCAGCAGGGATTTGGGCAATGAAAAACTGTTTTTT. It specifies CASSRDLGNEKLFF.